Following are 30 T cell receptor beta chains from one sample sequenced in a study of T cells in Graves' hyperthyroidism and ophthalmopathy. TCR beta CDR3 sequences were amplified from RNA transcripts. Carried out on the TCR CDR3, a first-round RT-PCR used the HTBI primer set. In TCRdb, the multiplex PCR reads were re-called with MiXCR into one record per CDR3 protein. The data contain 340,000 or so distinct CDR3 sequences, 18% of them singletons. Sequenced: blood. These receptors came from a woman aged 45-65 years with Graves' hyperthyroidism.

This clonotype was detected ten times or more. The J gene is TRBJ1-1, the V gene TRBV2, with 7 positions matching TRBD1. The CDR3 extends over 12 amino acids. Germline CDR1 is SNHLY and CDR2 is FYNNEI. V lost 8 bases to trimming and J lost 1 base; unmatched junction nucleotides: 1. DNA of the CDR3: TGTGCCAGCGACAGGGAGAACACTGAAGCTTTCTTT. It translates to CASDRENTEAFF.

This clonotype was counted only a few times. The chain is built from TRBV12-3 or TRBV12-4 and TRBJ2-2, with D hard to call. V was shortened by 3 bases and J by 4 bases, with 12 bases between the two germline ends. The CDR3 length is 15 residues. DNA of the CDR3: TGTGCCAGCAGTTTTAGGACCCAAGGCACCGGGGAGCTGTTTTTT. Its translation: CASSFRTQGTGELFF.

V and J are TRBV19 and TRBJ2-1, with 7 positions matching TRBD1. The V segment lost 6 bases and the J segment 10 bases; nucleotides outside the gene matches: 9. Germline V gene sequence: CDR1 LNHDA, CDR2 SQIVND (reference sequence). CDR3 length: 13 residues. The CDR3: CASSADRAGEQFF. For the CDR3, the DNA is TGTGCCAGTAGCGCAGACAGGGCCGGGGAGCAGTTCTTC.

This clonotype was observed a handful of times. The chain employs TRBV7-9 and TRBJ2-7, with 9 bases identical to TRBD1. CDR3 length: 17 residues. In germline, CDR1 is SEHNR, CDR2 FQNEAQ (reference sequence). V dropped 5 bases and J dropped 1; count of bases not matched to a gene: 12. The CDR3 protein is CASSLGLRQGDSYEQYV. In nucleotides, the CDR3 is TGTGCCAGCAGCCTGGGGTTGAGACAGGGGGATTCCTACGAGCAGTACGTC.

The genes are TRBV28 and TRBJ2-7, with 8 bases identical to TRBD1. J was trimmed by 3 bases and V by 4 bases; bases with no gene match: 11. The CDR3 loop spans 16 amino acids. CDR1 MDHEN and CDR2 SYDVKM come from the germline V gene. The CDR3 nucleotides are TGTGCCAGCAGTTCTCCGGGACAGGTCTCCCTCTACGAGCAGTACTTC. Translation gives CASSSPGQVSLYEQYF.

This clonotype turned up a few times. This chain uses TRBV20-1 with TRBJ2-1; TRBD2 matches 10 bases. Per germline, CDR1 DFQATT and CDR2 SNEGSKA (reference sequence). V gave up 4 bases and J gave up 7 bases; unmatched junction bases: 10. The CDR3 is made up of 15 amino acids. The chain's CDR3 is CSAKLFSGGWNEQFF. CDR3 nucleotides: TGCAGTGCTAAATTATTTAGCGGGGGGTGGAATGAGCAGTTCTTC.

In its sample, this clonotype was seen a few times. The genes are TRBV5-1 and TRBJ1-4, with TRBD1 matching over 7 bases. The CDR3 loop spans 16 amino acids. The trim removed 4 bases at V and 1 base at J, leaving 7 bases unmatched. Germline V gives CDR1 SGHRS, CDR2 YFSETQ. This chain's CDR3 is CASSTRTGGTNEKLFF. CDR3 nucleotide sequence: TGCGCCAGCAGCACACGGACAGGCGGAACTAATGAAAAACTGTTTTTT.

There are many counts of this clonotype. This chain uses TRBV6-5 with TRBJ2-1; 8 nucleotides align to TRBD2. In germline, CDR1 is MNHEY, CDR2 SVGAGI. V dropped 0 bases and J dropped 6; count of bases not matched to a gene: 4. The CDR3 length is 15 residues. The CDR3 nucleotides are TGTGCCAGCAGTTACTCGGGACTAGGGGGCAATGAGCAGTTCTTC. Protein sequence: CASSYSGLGGNEQFF.

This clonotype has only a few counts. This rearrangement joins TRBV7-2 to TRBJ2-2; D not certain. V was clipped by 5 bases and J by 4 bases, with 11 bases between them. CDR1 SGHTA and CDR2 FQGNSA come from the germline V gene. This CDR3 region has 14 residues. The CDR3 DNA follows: TGTGCCAGCAGCGCCAGACGGACCACCGGGGAGCTGTTTTTT. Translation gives CASSARRTTGELFF.

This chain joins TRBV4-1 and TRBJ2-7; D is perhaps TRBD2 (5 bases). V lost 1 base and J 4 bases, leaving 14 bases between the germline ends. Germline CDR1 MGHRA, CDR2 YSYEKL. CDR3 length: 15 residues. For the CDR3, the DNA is TGCGCCAGCAGCCAAGGGGTGGAGGCCGAGTACGAGCAGTACGTC. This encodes CASSQGVEAEYEQYV.

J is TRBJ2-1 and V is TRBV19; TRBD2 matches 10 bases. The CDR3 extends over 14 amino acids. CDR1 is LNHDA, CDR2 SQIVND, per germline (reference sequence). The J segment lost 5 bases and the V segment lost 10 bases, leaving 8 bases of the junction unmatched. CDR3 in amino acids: CATKPGLADNEQFF. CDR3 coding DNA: TGTGCCACGAAACCCGGACTAGCGGACAATGAGCAGTTCTTC.

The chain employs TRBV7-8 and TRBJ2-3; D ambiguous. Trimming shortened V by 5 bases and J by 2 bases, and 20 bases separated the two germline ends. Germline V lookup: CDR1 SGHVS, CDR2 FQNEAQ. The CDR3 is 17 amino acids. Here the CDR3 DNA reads TGTGCCAGCAGCCCTACCCCCCTCTATACAGCCACAGATACGCAGTATTTT. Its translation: CASSPTPLYTATDTQYF.

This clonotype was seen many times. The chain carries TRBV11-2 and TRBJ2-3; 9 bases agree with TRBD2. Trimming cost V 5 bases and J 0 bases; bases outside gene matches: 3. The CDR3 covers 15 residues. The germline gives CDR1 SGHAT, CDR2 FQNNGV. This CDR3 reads CASSRGLASTDTQYF. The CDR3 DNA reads TGTGCCAGCAGCCGTGGACTAGCGAGCACAGATACGCAGTATTTT.

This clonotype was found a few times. Here the CDR3 reads CASSTAGFPEAPLHF. The CDR3 DNA sequence: TGTGCCAGCAGTACCGCCGGATTCCCAGAGGCACCCCTCCACTTT. V and J are TRBV2 and TRBJ1-6, with D uncertain. Germline values: CDR1 SNHLY, CDR2 FYNNEI. Trimming pared 5 bases from V and 11 bases from J, leaving 19 bases between. CDR3 length equals 15 residues.

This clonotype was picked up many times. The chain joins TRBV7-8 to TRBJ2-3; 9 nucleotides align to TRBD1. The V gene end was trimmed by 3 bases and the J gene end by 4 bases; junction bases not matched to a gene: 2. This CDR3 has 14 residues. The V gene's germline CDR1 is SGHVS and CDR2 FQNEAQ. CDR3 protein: CASSLTGGPDTQYF. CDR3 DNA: TGTGCCAGCAGCTTGACAGGGGGGCCAGATACGCAGTATTTT.

For the CDR3, the DNA is TGTGCCAGCAGTCAAGCGGGGGGGGAGGAGCAGTACGTC. Translating gives CASSQAGGEEQYV. This chain joins TRBV28 and TRBJ2-7, with 10 bases aligning to TRBD2. The V and J ends lost 5 bases and 7 bases, in that order; junction bases with no gene match: 5. The CDR3 is made up of 13 amino acids. CDR1 is MDHEN and CDR2 is SYDVKM in the germline V gene.

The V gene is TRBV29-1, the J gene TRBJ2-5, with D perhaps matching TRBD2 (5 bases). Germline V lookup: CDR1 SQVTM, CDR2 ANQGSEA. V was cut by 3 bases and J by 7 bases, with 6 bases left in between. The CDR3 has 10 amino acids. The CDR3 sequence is CSVESGTQYF. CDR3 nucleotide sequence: TGCAGCGTTGAGAGCGGGACCCAGTACTTC.

The CDR3 bases are TGTGCCACCAGCAGAGAGGGGGGGCCGTCAGAGACCCAGTACTTC. It encodes CATSREGGPSETQYF. The chain is built from TRBV15 and TRBJ2-5; D perhaps matches TRBD2 (7 bases). The CDR3 is 15 residues long. Germline V lookup: CDR1 LNHNV, CDR2 YYDKDF (reference sequence). Trimming removed 0 bases at V and 4 bases at J, with 12 bases between.

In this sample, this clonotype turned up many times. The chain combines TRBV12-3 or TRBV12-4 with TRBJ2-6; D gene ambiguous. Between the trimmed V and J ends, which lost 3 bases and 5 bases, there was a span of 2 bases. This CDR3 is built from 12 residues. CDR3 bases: TGTGCCAGCAGTTTTCGGGCCAACGTCCTGACTTTC. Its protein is CASSFRANVLTF.

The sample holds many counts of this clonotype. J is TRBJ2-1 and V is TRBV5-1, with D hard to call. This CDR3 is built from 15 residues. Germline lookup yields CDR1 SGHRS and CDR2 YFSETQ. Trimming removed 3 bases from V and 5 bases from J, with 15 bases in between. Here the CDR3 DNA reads TGCGCCAGCAGCTCCGAATTCATCCGTCACAATGAGCAGTTCTTC. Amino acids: CASSSEFIRHNEQFF.

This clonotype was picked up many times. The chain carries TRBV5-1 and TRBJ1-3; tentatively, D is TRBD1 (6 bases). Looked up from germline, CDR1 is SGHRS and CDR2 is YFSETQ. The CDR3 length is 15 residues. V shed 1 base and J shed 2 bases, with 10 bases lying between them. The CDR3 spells CASSLSSGAGNTIYF. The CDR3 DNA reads TGCGCCAGCAGCTTGAGTTCAGGGGCTGGAAACACCATATATTTT.

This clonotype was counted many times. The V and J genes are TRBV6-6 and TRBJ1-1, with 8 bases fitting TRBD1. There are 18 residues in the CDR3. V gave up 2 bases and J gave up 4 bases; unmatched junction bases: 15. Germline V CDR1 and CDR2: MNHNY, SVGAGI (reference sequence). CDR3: CASSYARPGTGSGTEAFF. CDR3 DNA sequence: TGTGCCAGCAGTTACGCTCGTCCCGGGACAGGTAGCGGCACTGAAGCTTTCTTT.

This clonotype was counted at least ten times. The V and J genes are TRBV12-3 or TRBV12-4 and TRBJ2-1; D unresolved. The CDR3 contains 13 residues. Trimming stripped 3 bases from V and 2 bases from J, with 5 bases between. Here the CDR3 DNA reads TGTGCCAGCAGTTTTACAGCCTACAATGAGCAGTTCTTC. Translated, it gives CASSFTAYNEQFF.

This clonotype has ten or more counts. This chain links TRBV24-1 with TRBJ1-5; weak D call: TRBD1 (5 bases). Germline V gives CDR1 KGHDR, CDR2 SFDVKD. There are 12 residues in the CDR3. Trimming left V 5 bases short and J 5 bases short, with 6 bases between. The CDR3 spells CATSVRDQPQHF. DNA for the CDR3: TGTGCCACCAGTGTCAGGGATCAGCCCCAGCATTTT.

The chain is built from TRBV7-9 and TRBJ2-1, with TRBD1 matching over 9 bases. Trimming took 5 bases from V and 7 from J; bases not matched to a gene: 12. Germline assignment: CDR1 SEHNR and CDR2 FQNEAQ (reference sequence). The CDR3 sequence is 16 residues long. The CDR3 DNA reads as TGTGCCAGCAGCCGGACAGGGGCAGTTATAGATAATGAGCAGTTCTTC. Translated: CASSRTGAVIDNEQFF. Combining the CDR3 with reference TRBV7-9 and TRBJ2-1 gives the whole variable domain DTGVSQNPRHKITKRGQNVTFRCDPISEHNRLYWYRQTLGQGPEFLTYFQNEAQLEKSRLLSDRFSAERPKGSFSTLEIQRTEQGDSAMYLCASSRTGAVIDNEQFFGPGTRLTVL.

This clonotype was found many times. In DNA form, the CDR3 reads TGTGCCAGCAACCACCCAACCTACGAGCAGTACTTC. It encodes CASNHPTYEQYF. V is TRBV28 and J is TRBJ2-7; D ambiguous. V was cut by 7 bases and J by 2 bases, with 9 bases left in between. The CDR3 runs to 12 residues. CDR1 and CDR2 from the germline V gene are MDHEN and SYDVKM.

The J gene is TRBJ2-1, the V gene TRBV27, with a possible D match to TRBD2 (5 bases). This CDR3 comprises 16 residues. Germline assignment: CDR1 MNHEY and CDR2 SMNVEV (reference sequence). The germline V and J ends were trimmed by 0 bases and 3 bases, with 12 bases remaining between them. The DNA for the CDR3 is TGTGCCAGCAGTTTATCGAAACCCCGGGGCTACAATGAGCAGTTCTTC. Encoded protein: CASSLSKPRGYNEQFF.

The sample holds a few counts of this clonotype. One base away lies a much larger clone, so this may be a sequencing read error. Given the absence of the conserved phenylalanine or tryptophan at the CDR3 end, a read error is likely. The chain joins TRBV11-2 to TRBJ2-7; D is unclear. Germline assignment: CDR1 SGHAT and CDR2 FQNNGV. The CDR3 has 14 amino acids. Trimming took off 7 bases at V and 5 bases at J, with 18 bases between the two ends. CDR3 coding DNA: TGTGCCAGCAAGCCAACCGGTGGTTCCGACGAGCAGTACCTC. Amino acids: CASKPTGGSDEQYL.

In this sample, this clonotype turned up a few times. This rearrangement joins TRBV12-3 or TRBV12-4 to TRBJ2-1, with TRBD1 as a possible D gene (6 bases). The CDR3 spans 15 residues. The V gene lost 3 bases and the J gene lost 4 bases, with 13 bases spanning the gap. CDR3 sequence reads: CASSFVQGDYNEQFF. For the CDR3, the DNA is TGTGCCAGCAGTTTTGTACAGGGTGATTACAATGAGCAGTTCTTC.

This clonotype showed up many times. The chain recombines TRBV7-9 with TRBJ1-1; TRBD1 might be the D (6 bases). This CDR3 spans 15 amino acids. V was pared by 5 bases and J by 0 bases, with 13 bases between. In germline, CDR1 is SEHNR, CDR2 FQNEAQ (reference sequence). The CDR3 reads CASSTPDRMNTEAFF. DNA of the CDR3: TGTGCCAGCAGCACTCCGGACAGAATGAACACTGAAGCTTTCTTT.